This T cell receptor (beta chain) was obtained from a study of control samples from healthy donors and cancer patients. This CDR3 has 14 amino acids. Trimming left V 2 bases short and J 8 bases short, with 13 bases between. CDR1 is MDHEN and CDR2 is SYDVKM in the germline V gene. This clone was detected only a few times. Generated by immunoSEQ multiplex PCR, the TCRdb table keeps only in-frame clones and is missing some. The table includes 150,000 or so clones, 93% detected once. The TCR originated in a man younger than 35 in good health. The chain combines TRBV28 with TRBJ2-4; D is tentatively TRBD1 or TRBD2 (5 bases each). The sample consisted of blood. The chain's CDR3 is CASSLSGGNDIQYF. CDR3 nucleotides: TGTGCCAGCAGTTTAAGTGGGGGAAACGACATTCAGTACTTC.